Below are 21 T cell receptor beta chains sequenced from a single sample in a study of TIL therapy for anti-PD-1-resistant metastatic lung cancer. As to time point: pre-treatment sample, taken before nivolumab and TIL therapy. The tumor samples were excised metastases, mostly pleural nodules or supraclavicular lymph nodes. This was the immunoSEQ v3 assay. Libraries were prepared by immunoSEQ multiplex PCR; TCRdb keeps only in-frame clonotypes and omits some of them. The sample has 50,000 to 60,000 clones; 70% to 85% are singletons. Here the sequenced sample was tumor tissue, taken at baseline. Receptors were obtained from a person between 25 and 80 years old with non-small cell lung cancer.

The rearrangement joins TRBV7-9 to TRBJ1-5; D call uncertain. Trimming cost V 1 base and J 7 bases, with 11 bases left between them. CDR1 is SEHNR, CDR2 FQNEAQ, per germline (reference sequence). The CDR3 has 14 residues. In DNA, the CDR3 is TGTGCCAGCAGCTTAGGAACGCCGGGACAGCCCCAGCATTTT. This translates into CASSLGTPGQPQHF. Complete variable domain (other parts from reference TRBV7-9 and TRBJ1-5): DTGVSQNPRHKITKRGQNVTFRCDPISEHNRLYWYRQTLGQGPEFLTYFQNEAQLEKSRLLSDRFSAERPKGSFSTLEIQRTEQGDSAMYLCASSLGTPGQPQHFGDGTRLSIL.

The genes are TRBV5-6 and TRBJ1-1; D call uncertain. V was trimmed by 0 bases and J by 1 base, leaving 4 bases between them. From germline, CDR1 is SGHDT and CDR2 YYEEEE. This CDR3 has 13 amino acids. CDR3 protein: CASSLVKNTEAFF. As DNA, the CDR3 is TGTGCCAGCAGCTTGGTAAAGAACACTGAAGCTTTCTTT.

The CDR3 is CASSLTITDTQYF. CDR3 nucleotide sequence: TGTGCCAGCAGTTTAACTATCACAGATACGCAGTATTTT. This chain joins TRBV28 and TRBJ2-3; D remains ambiguous. Germline-derived CDR1 and CDR2 are MDHEN and SYDVKM. This CDR3 is 13 amino acids long. Trimming took 2 bases from V and 2 from J, leaving 5 bases between them.

V gene TRBV7-9 combines with J gene TRBJ2-7, with D tentatively TRBD1 (7 bases). The CDR3 extends over 16 amino acids. Trimming pared 5 bases from V and 5 bases from J, leaving 22 bases between. Per the germline V gene, CDR1 is SEHNR and CDR2 is FQNEAQ (reference sequence). Here the CDR3 DNA reads TGTGCCAGCAGCGGCCGGGGGCCAGGGGGGTCTAACGAGCAGTACTTC. Translated, it gives CASSGRGPGGSNEQYF.

This clone was picked up one time. The chain combines TRBV29-1 with TRBJ2-5; the D call may be TRBD1 or TRBD2 (6 bases each). This CDR3 is 14 amino acids long. Germline loops: CDR1 SQVTM, CDR2 ANQGSEA. The germline V and J ends were trimmed by 7 bases and 5 bases, with 20 bases remaining between them. CDR3 DNA: TGCAGCGGTTCAATAGCGCAAGGGGGGGAGACCCAGTACTTC. The encoded protein is CSGSIAQGGETQYF.

This clone was seen a few times. CDR3 sequence reads: CASSVATSGVVNEQFF. The CDR3 region has the DNA TGTGCCAGCAGCGTAGCGACTAGCGGGGTCGTCAATGAGCAGTTCTTC. The chain combines TRBV27 with TRBJ2-1; 11 bases agree with TRBD2. The CDR3 sequence is 16 residues long. The germline V gene has CDR1 MNHEY and CDR2 SMNVEV (reference sequence). The junction had 10 bases not matched to a gene; V was cut back by 6 bases and J by 6 bases.

The CDR3 region has the DNA TGTGCCAGCAGCAGTGGACAGGGGGCGAGAGAGACCCAGTACTTC. The encoded protein is CASSSGQGARETQYF. The chain recombines TRBV5-4 with TRBJ2-5; TRBD1 matches 11 bases. The length of the CDR3 is 15 residues. V gave up 4 bases and J gave up 4 bases; unmatched junction bases: 6. Germline values: CDR1 SGHNT, CDR2 YYREEE (reference sequence).

In its sample, this clone was seen a few times. The V and J genes are TRBV9 and TRBJ1-6; perhaps TRBD1 as D (5 bases). Germline V gene sequence: CDR1 SGDLS, CDR2 YYNGEE. The CDR3 has 14 amino acids. V was shortened by 3 bases and J by 7 bases, with 11 bases between the two germline ends. This CDR3 is CASSAEWGNSPLHF. The CDR3 DNA follows: TGTGCCAGCAGCGCTGAGTGGGGCAATTCACCCCTCCACTTT.

V usage is TRBV4-3 and J usage is TRBJ2-1; 16 nucleotides agree with TRBD2. In germline, CDR1 is LGHNA, CDR2 YSLEER. This CDR3 contains 20 residues. The junction had 7 bases not matched to a gene; V was cut back by 2 bases and J by 0 bases. Here the CDR3 DNA reads TGCGCCAGCAGCCAATCTCCGGGACTAGCGGGAGGGAGCTCCTACAATGAGCAGTTCTTC. Translation gives CASSQSPGLAGGSSYNEQFF.

This clone was detected only once. The chain employs TRBV30 and TRBJ2-4; 9 positions match TRBD1. Germline-derived CDR1 and CDR2 are GTSNPN and SVGIG (reference sequence). V trimming: 3 bases; J trimming: 8 bases; junction bases outside the gene matches: 5. This CDR3 is 13 amino acids long. The CDR3 nucleotides are TGTGCCTGGAGAGACAGGGGGAGGCACATTCAGTACTTC. Translation gives CAWRDRGRHIQYF.

The chain carries TRBV29-1 and TRBJ2-1, with D unclear. Germline CDR1 reads SQVTM; CDR2 reads ANQGSEA. The CDR3 runs 14 residues. CDR3 loop: CSELQISSYNEQFF. The DNA of the CDR3 is TGCAGTGAGTTACAGATTAGCTCCTACAATGAGCAGTTCTTC.

This rearrangement joins TRBV28 to TRBJ1-2; 9 bases are shared with TRBD1. Unmatched junction bases numbered 12, after V lost 5 bases and J lost 5 bases. Germline V gene sequence: CDR1 MDHEN, CDR2 SYDVKM. The CDR3 length is 16 residues. The CDR3 nucleotides read TGTGCCAGCAGTGTGTCCGGGACAGGGTTAGATTATGGCTACACCTTC. Protein: CASSVSGTGLDYGYTF.

The chain uses TRBV29-1 and TRBJ2-5, with TRBD2 as a possible D gene (5 bases). CDR1 is SQVTM and CDR2 is ANQGSEA in the germline V gene. V lost 7 bases and J lost 1, with 7 bases in between. The CDR3 consists of 11 residues. The CDR3 reads CSGGPQETQYF. As DNA, the CDR3 is TGCAGCGGAGGGCCCCAAGAGACCCAGTACTTC.

The V call is TRBV11-3, the J call TRBJ2-1; a weak D match, TRBD2 (5 bases). The CDR3 has 13 residues. With 3 bases removed from V and 4 bases from J, the gap between germline ends came to 7 bases. Germline CDR1 SGHNT, CDR2 YENEEA. CDR3: CASSFGVYNEQFF. The CDR3 DNA reads as TGTGCCAGCAGCTTCGGGGTATACAATGAGCAGTTCTTC.

This chain links TRBV9 with TRBJ2-1, with TRBD1 identical over 9 bases. Per the germline V gene, CDR1 is SGDLS and CDR2 is YYNGEE. Trimming at V came to 2 bases and at J to 1 base, leaving 1 base not matched to a gene. The CDR3 spans 15 residues. In nucleotides, the CDR3 is TGTGCCAGCAGCGTTGGGACAGGGTCCTACAATGAGCAGTTCTTC. Translated: CASSVGTGSYNEQFF.

V and J are TRBV7-6 and TRBJ2-1, with 9 positions matching TRBD2. Germline CDR1 and CDR2: SGHVS and FNYEAQ. This CDR3 has 14 amino acids. The J segment lost 4 bases and the V segment lost 4 bases, leaving 2 bases of the junction unmatched. Here the CDR3 DNA reads TGTGCCAGCAGCTCGACTAGCGGTTACAATGAGCAGTTCTTC. Protein product: CASSSTSGYNEQFF.

This chain uses TRBV19 with TRBJ1-2; 8 nucleotides match TRBD1. Looked up from germline, CDR1 is LNHDA and CDR2 is SQIVND (reference sequence). V shed 5 bases and J 4 bases; nucleotides not matched to a gene: 6. The CDR3 consists of 14 residues. CDR3 sequence reads: CASSWTGTGYGYTF. The CDR3 DNA follows: TGTGCCAGTAGTTGGACCGGGACAGGCTATGGCTACACCTTC. Full variable domain (rest looked up from reference TRBV19 and TRBJ1-2): DGGITQSPKYLFRKEGQNVTLSCEQNLNHDAMYWYRQDPGQGLRLIYYSQIVNDFQKGDIAEGYSVSREKKESFPLTVTSAQKNPTAFYLCASSWTGTGYGYTFGSGTRLTVV.

The rearrangement uses TRBV6-5 and TRBJ1-6; 7 nucleotides agree with TRBD1. Trimming cost V 5 bases and J 7 bases; bases outside gene matches: 5. Germline CDR1 reads MNHEY; CDR2 reads SVGAGI. The CDR3 sequence is 14 residues long. The CDR3: CASSPRQGNSPLHF. The CDR3 bases are TGTGCCAGCAGTCCTAGACAGGGCAATTCACCCCTCCACTTT.

This clone was found a few times. The gene calls are TRBV7-8 and TRBJ1-1, with D unclear. The CDR3 extends over 14 amino acids. The germline V and J ends were trimmed by 2 bases and 1 base, with 8 bases remaining between them. The V gene's germline CDR1 is SGHVS and CDR2 FQNEAQ. CDR3 in DNA: TGTGCCAGCAGCTTATCACAGAAGAACACTGAAGCTTTCTTT. Encoded protein: CASSLSQKNTEAFF. The full variable domain, with the rest looked up from reference TRBV7-8 and TRBJ1-1, is GAGVSQSPRYKVAKRGQDVALRCDPISGHVSLFWYQQALGQGPEFLTYFQNEAQLDKSGLPSDRFFAERPEGSVSTLKIQRTQQEDSAVYLCASSLSQKNTEAFFGQGTRLTVV.

V and J are TRBV29-1 and TRBJ2-1; D unresolved. The V and J ends lost 5 bases and 9 bases respectively, with 11 bases between them. This CDR3 is built from 11 residues. Germline CDR1 reads SQVTM; CDR2 reads ANQGSEA. The CDR3 is CSVLTGVEQFF. The DNA of the CDR3 is TGCAGCGTTCTTACGGGCGTTGAGCAGTTCTTC.

V gene TRBV28 combines with J gene TRBJ2-7, with D perhaps given as TRBD1 or TRBD2 (5 bases each). Germline CDR1 and CDR2: MDHEN and SYDVKM. V lost 8 bases and J lost 5, with 22 bases in between. CDR3 length equals 15 residues. The CDR3 DNA follows: TGTGCCAGCCGCCCCCGGGGCAACAGGCGTAACGAGCAGTACTTC. Translated: CASRPRGNRRNEQYF.